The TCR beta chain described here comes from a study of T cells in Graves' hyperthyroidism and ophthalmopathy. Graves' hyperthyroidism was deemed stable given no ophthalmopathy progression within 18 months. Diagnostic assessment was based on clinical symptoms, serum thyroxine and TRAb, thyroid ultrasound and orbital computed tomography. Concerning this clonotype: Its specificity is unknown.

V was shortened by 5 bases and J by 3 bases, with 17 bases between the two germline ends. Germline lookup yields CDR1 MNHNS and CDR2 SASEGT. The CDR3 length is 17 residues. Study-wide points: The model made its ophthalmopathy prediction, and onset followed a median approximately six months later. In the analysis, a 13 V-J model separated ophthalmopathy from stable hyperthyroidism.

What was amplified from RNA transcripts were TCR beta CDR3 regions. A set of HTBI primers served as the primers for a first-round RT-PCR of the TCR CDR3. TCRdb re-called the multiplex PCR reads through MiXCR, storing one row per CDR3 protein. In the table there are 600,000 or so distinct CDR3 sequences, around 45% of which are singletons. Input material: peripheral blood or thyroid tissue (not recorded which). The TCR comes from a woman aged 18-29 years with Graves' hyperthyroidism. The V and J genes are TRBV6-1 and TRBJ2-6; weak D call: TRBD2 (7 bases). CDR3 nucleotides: TGTGCCAGCAGTTACGTCCGGGGGGCGGATGGGGCCAACGTCCTGACTTTC. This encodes CASSYVRGADGANVLTF.